This entry lists 23 T cell receptor beta chains sequenced from one sample in a study of lymphopenia after photon versus proton radiotherapy. Assay: immunoSEQ multiplex PCR; the TCRdb copy retains only in-frame clones and omits some. The repertoire holds fewer than 45,000 clones, with about 86% as singletons. The sample was peripheral blood, taken from a patient treated with proton-based radiotherapy. The receptors come from a woman aged 65 to 85 with pancreatic cancer. Some clones in this sample may be carry-over from other donors' samples.

The chain links TRBV7-9 to TRBJ2-1, with D hard to call. Germline V lookup: CDR1 SEHNR, CDR2 FQNEAQ (reference sequence). V was trimmed by 5 bases and J by 7 bases, leaving 9 bases between them. The CDR3 has 12 residues. The CDR3 here is CASSKLPNEQFF. In DNA form, the CDR3 reads TGTGCCAGCAGCAAACTACCAAATGAGCAGTTCTTC. The complete variable domain, with remaining parts taken from reference TRBV7-9 and TRBJ2-1, reads DTGVSQNPRHKITKRGQNVTFRCDPISEHNRLYWYRQTLGQGPEFLTYFQNEAQLEKSRLLSDRFSAERPKGSFSTLEIQRTEQGDSAMYLCASSKLPNEQFFGPGTRLTVL.

This sequence joins TRBV5-4 and TRBJ2-3, with TRBD2 matching over 13 bases. The CDR3 runs to 18 residues. V shed 3 bases, J shed 7 bases, and the junction held 14 bases outside the gene matches. CDR1 is SGHNT and CDR2 is YYREEE in the germline V gene (reference sequence). CDR3 residues: CASSSVKGLAGEVYTQYF. The CDR3 coding sequence is TGTGCCAGCAGCTCCGTTAAAGGACTAGCGGGAGAAGTATATACGCAGTATTTT.

This sequence joins TRBV2 and TRBJ2-7, with D possibly TRBD2 on 5 matching bases. The CDR3 extends over 16 amino acids. Germline CDR1 is SNHLY and CDR2 is FYNNEI. V was pared by 5 bases and J by 7 bases, with 24 bases between. The CDR3 is CASSPSGPADYVEQYF. The CDR3 bases are TGTGCCAGCAGTCCGAGCGGCCCGGCTGACTACGTAGAGCAGTACTTC.

This sequence joins TRBV28 and TRBJ1-6, with TRBD1 matching over 7 bases. The CDR3 spans 16 residues. V gave up 5 bases and J gave up 9 bases; unmatched junction bases: 13. Germline-derived CDR1 and CDR2 are MDHEN and SYDVKM. The chain's CDR3 is CASSPPTGIGRSPLHF. The CDR3 coding sequence is TGTGCCAGCAGTCCCCCGACAGGGATAGGGCGTTCACCCCTCCACTTT.

This sequence joins TRBV28 and TRBJ2-1, with 13 bases aligning to TRBD2. J was trimmed by 8 bases and V by 6 bases; bases with no gene match: 7. This CDR3 has 15 residues. Germline values: CDR1 MDHEN, CDR2 SYDVKM. The CDR3, as DNA: TGTGCCAGCAGAGTCACTAGCGGGAGGGTTCATGAGCAGTTCTTC. Its translation: CASRVTSGRVHEQFF.

The J gene is TRBJ1-3, the V gene TRBV2; D remains ambiguous. Germline values: CDR1 SNHLY, CDR2 FYNNEI. The V end was cut by 3 bases, the J end by 0 bases, with 15 bases between. The CDR3 has 17 amino acids. CDR3: CASSDAVVQSSGNTIYF. The DNA for the CDR3 is TGTGCCAGCAGTGACGCGGTAGTCCAGAGCTCTGGAAACACCATATATTTT. The entire variable domain, with the rest obtained from reference TRBV2 and TRBJ1-3, is as follows: EPEVTQTPSHQVTQMGQEVILRCVPISNHLYFYWYRQILGQKVEFLVSFYNNEISEKSEIFDDQFSVERPDGSNFTLKIRSTKLEDSAMYFCASSDAVVQSSGNTIYFGEGSWLTVV.

The chain is built from TRBV7-9 and TRBJ2-4; D perhaps matches TRBD1 (6 bases). The CDR3 length is 15 residues. Deletions cut 3 bases from V and 7 bases from J, with 16 bases between. Germline V lookup: CDR1 SEHNR, CDR2 FQNEAQ (reference sequence). The CDR3 loop reads CASSFSTGTANIQYF. DNA of the CDR3: TGTGCCAGCAGCTTCTCGACAGGTACAGCGAACATTCAGTACTTC.

The CDR3 sequence is CASNQLAGRTEAFF. CDR3 coding DNA: TGTGCCAGCAATCAGTTGGCAGGGAGGACTGAAGCTTTCTTT. The chain recombines TRBV6-5 with TRBJ1-1, with D perhaps TRBD1 (5 bases). CDR3 length equals 14 residues. Germline V lookup: CDR1 MNHEY, CDR2 SVGAGI. Between the trimmed V and J ends, which lost 7 bases and 5 bases, there was a span of 17 bases.

V usage is TRBV19 and J usage is TRBJ2-1; TRBD2 aligns across 14 bases. This CDR3 has 16 amino acids. After removal of 5 bases from V and 8 bases from J, the junction contained 8 bases not matched to a gene. Germline values: CDR1 LNHDA, CDR2 SQIVND (reference sequence). CDR3 in amino acids: CASSSTTSGRVDEQFF. Written as DNA, the CDR3 is TGTGCCAGTAGTTCCACGACTAGCGGGAGGGTCGATGAGCAGTTCTTC.

The chain employs TRBV28 and TRBJ2-3; D possibly corresponds to TRBD1 (6 bases). Germline assignment: CDR1 MDHEN and CDR2 SYDVKM. V lost 5 bases and J lost 8, with 11 bases in between. This CDR3 has 12 residues. CDR3 sequence (DNA): TGTGCCAGCAGTCCAGGGGCAGGTACGCAGTATTTT. Amino acids: CASSPGAGTQYF.

The CDR3 here is CASRTPGLAGVYNEQFF. The CDR3 DNA is TGTGCCAGCAGAACTCCGGGACTAGCGGGAGTTTACAATGAGCAGTTCTTC. This chain joins TRBV28 and TRBJ2-1, with 14 bases aligning to TRBD2. This CDR3 is 17 amino acids long. V lost 6 bases to trimming and J lost 4 bases; unmatched junction nucleotides: 8. CDR1 and CDR2 (germline): MDHEN, SYDVKM.

V gene TRBV19 combines with J gene TRBJ1-5; D possibly corresponds to TRBD1 (6 bases). Germline V gene sequence: CDR1 LNHDA, CDR2 SQIVND (reference sequence). V was shortened by 4 bases and J by 9 bases, with 13 bases between the two germline ends. The CDR3 runs 13 residues. The CDR3 reads CASSRRGIWPQHF. CDR3 DNA sequence: TGTGCCAGTAGTAGGAGGGGGATCTGGCCCCAGCATTTT.

The chain combines TRBV10-3 with TRBJ1-2; the D gene is possibly TRBD1 (6 bases). V was clipped by 6 bases and J by 4 bases, with 18 bases between them. The CDR3 has 15 amino acids. The V gene's germline CDR1 is ENHRY and CDR2 SYGVKD. In nucleotides, the CDR3 is TGTGCCATCAGCGCCGGAACGACAGGAACCTATGGCTACACCTTC. Its translation: CAISAGTTGTYGYTF.

V usage is TRBV6-5 and J usage is TRBJ1-2; D is unresolved. V was trimmed by 2 bases and J by 3 bases, leaving 10 bases between them. CDR1 is MNHEY and CDR2 is SVGAGI in the germline V gene. CDR3 length: 14 amino acids. This CDR3 reads CASSYGMDYYGYTF. The DNA for the CDR3 is TGTGCCAGCAGTTACGGTATGGACTACTATGGCTACACCTTC.

The chain is built from TRBV27 and TRBJ1-1; D possibly corresponds to TRBD1 (5 bases). The germline V gene has CDR1 MNHEY and CDR2 SMNVEV (reference sequence). The length of the CDR3 is 14 residues. The V end lost 8 bases, the J end lost 0 bases, and 13 bases lay between the germline ends. The CDR3 DNA sequence: TGTGCCAGCTCCACGGGGGGTCTGAACACTGAAGCTTTCTTT. It encodes CASSTGGLNTEAFF.

The chain employs TRBV6-6 and TRBJ1-2; 8 bases map to TRBD1. V lost 2 bases to trimming and J lost 5 bases; unmatched junction nucleotides: 4. CDR1 and CDR2 from the germline V gene are MNHNY and SVGAGI (reference sequence). The CDR3 extends over 14 amino acids. DNA for the CDR3: TGTGCCAGCAGTTACGGGGGGACAGGTTATGGCTACACCTTC. Translation gives CASSYGGTGYGYTF.

V gene TRBV5-1 combines with J gene TRBJ1-4, with 7 bases matching TRBD1. The germline gives CDR1 SGHRS, CDR2 YFSETQ. V was pared by 0 bases and J by 8 bases, with 7 bases of the junction left unmatched. There are 15 residues in the CDR3. CDR3 DNA sequence: TGCGCCAGCAGCTTGGGAAGGGGGCTGGGCGAAAAACTGTTTTTT. It specifies CASSLGRGLGEKLFF.

Here the CDR3 DNA reads TGCGCCAGCAGCTTTGTGGCTAGCGGCTCCTACGAGCAGTACTTC. Protein sequence: CASSFVASGSYEQYF. The chain joins TRBV5-1 to TRBJ2-7, with 7 bases that match TRBD2. V was pared by 2 bases and J by 0 bases, with 5 bases of the junction left unmatched. The CDR3 is made up of 15 amino acids. The V gene's germline CDR1 is SGHRS and CDR2 YFSETQ. Using reference TRBV5-1 and TRBJ2-7 for the parts outside the CDR3, the full variable domain is KAGVTQTPRYLIKTRGQQVTLSCSPISGHRSVSWYQQTPGQGLQFLFEYFSETQRNKGNFPGRFSGRQFSNSRSEMNVSTLELGDSALYLCASSFVASGSYEQYFGPGTRLTVT.

This clone came up a few times. The chain links TRBV6-1 to TRBJ2-5; 9 nucleotides match TRBD2. V gave up 6 bases and J gave up 5 bases; unmatched junction bases: 4. The CDR3 has 13 amino acids. Germline V gene lookup returns CDR1 MNHNS and CDR2 SASEGT. The CDR3 nucleotides read TGTGCCAGCAGGGCTAGCGGGATGGAGACCCAGTACTTC. As protein: CASRASGMETQYF.

The chain carries TRBV9 and TRBJ1-2, with D perhaps matching TRBD1 (5 bases). Deletions cut 0 bases from V and 4 bases from J, with 7 bases between. The germline gives CDR1 SGDLS, CDR2 YYNGEE. The CDR3 loop spans 13 amino acids. CDR3 region: CASSVEGLYGYTF. The CDR3 nucleotides read TGTGCCAGCAGCGTAGAGGGACTCTATGGCTACACCTTC. Full variable domain (missing parts from reference TRBV9 and TRBJ1-2): DSGVTQTPKHLITATGQRVTLRCSPRSGDLSVYWYQQSLDQGLQFLIQYYNGEERAKGNILERFSAQQFPDLHSELNLSSLELGDSALYFCASSVEGLYGYTFGSGTRLTVV.

The J gene is TRBJ2-3, the V gene TRBV29-1; D is tentatively TRBD1 or TRBD2 (6 bases each). V lost 5 bases, J lost 0 bases, and 9 bases lay in between. CDR3 length equals 13 residues. Germline lookup yields CDR1 SQVTM and CDR2 ANQGSEA. This CDR3 is CSVRGTSTDTQYF. The CDR3 DNA reads TGCAGCGTTAGGGGGACTAGCACAGATACGCAGTATTTT.

The chain links TRBV5-1 to TRBJ1-2; tentative D call: TRBD1 (5 bases). The CDR3 is 13 amino acids. The V end lost 5 bases, the J end lost 1 base, and 9 bases lay between the germline ends. The germline gives CDR1 SGHRS, CDR2 YFSETQ. The CDR3 spells CASSSDSNYGYTF. The CDR3 nucleotides read TGCGCCAGCAGTTCCGACAGTAACTATGGCTACACCTTC.

J is TRBJ2-2 and V is TRBV30; a weak D match, TRBD1 (5 bases). The germline V and J ends were trimmed by 0 bases and 6 bases, with 8 bases remaining between them. This CDR3 region has 13 residues. CDR1 is GTSNPN, CDR2 SVGIG, per germline (reference sequence). The CDR3 protein is CAWSVSGPGELFF. The DNA of the CDR3 is TGTGCCTGGAGTGTATCAGGGCCCGGGGAGCTGTTTTTT.